These 20 T cell receptor beta chains originate from one sample sequenced in a study of blood T cells in healthy people across ages. The authors ran a second PCR of 7 to 11 cycles using a sample-barcoded 5' primer and a J-beta primer mix. TCRdb redid the calling of the 5' RACE reads with MiXCR, one entry per CDR3 protein. The table lists some 1.5 million distinct CDR3 sequences, roughly 28% of them singletons. Material for sequencing was blood. The receptor source for this set is a woman aged 25 to 39 in good health.

Remarks on this clonotype: Sequence at one end of the junction differs from germline and may be a read error. The V gene is TRBV20-1, the J gene TRBJ2-1; D is unresolved. The CDR3 runs to 11 residues. Per the germline V gene, CDR1 is DFQATT and CDR2 is SNEGSKA (reference sequence). DNA of the CDR3: TGCAGGGCTAGATACAACAATGAGCAGTTCTTC. This sequence encodes CRARYNNEQFF.

In the case of this clonotype: With a much larger clone just one base away, this may be a read error. The chain is built from TRBV20-1 and TRBJ2-7; D uncertain. Germline assignment: CDR1 DFQATT and CDR2 SNEGSKA (reference sequence). CDR3 length: 11 residues. The V end was cut by 3 bases, the J end by 9 bases, with 12 bases between. The CDR3 coding sequence is TGCAGTGCTAGTGATGGTAACGGGCAGTACTTC. Its protein product is CSASDGNGQYF.

Regarding this clonotype: A read error may explain this, as a much larger clone is one base away. The gene calls are TRBV2 and TRBJ2-5; possible D gene TRBD2, 5 bases. V was clipped by 6 bases and J by 5 bases, with 16 bases between them. The germline V gene has CDR1 SNHLY and CDR2 FYNNEI. The CDR3 has 14 amino acids. For the CDR3, the DNA is TGTGCCAGCAGGAGCCTGGTGTCGGGGGAGACCCAGTACTTC. The encoded protein is CASRSLVSGETQYF.

This clonotype was counted ten times or more. The rearrangement uses TRBV12-3 or TRBV12-4 and TRBJ2-6; D gene ambiguous. Trimming removed 5 bases at V and 0 bases at J, with 8 bases between. The CDR3 covers 15 residues. DNA of the CDR3: TGTGCCAGCAGTCCTATCAACTCTGGGGCCAACGTCCTGACTTTC. The encoded protein is CASSPINSGANVLTF.

This clonotype was observed a few times. The chain uses TRBV20-1 and TRBJ1-5; D gene uncertain. Trimming pared 1 base from V and 6 bases from J, leaving 10 bases between. The CDR3 is 13 residues long. Germline assignment: CDR1 DFQATT and CDR2 SNEGSKA (reference sequence). CDR3: CSARVAGIQPQHF. For the CDR3, the DNA is TGCAGTGCTAGAGTGGCGGGGATTCAGCCCCAGCATTTT.

This clonotype was detected many times. The J gene is TRBJ2-1, the V gene TRBV20-1, with D possibly matching TRBD2 (5 bases). CDR1 and CDR2 from the germline V gene are DFQATT and SNEGSKA (reference sequence). The V gene lost 5 bases and the J gene lost 9 bases, with 20 bases spanning the gap. The CDR3 consists of 14 residues. Written as DNA, the CDR3 is TGCAGTGCTCGTCAAGGTGGGAGTGATGGTGAGCAGTTCTTC. Residues: CSARQGGSDGEQFF.

At least ten counts were recorded for this clonotype. The rearrangement joins TRBV6-5 to TRBJ2-5, with a tentative D call TRBD1 (6 bases). Germline CDR1 MNHEY, CDR2 SVGAGI. The CDR3 runs to 13 residues. V dropped 2 bases and J dropped 5 bases, with 9 bases sitting between them. Here the CDR3 reads CASSYKRGETQYF. The CDR3 DNA reads as TGTGCCAGCAGTTACAAGAGGGGGGAGACCCAGTACTTC.

The V and J genes are TRBV2 and TRBJ1-5; tentative D call: TRBD1 (5 bases). Germline loops: CDR1 SNHLY, CDR2 FYNNEI. The V and J ends lost 6 bases and 7 bases respectively, with 10 bases between them. The CDR3 contains 12 residues. The CDR3 coding sequence is TGTGCCAGCAGGGGCGAGGGGCAGCCCCAGCATTTT. This encodes CASRGEGQPQHF.

V and J are TRBV20-1 and TRBJ1-1; unclear D gene. CDR3 size: 11 residues. V lost 5 bases and J lost 11, with 15 bases in between. Germline CDR1 and CDR2: DFQATT and SNEGSKA (reference sequence). CDR3 in DNA: TGCAGTGCTGGCGGGGTGACAAGGGCTTTCTTT. Its translation: CSAGGVTRAFF.

This clonotype was counted ten times or more. This chain uses TRBV29-1 with TRBJ1-2; 9 positions agree with TRBD1. This CDR3 comprises 12 residues. V lost 6 bases and J lost 8; bases outside the gene matches: 7. The germline V gene has CDR1 SQVTM and CDR2 ANQGSEA. The CDR3, as DNA: TGCAGCGTCGCGACAGGGGGAAGAGGCTACACCTTC. It specifies CSVATGGRGYTF.

The rearrangement joins TRBV14 to TRBJ2-4; no firm D call. CDR1 SGHDN and CDR2 FVKESK come from the germline V gene. This CDR3 comprises 17 residues. V lost 0 bases and J 0 bases, leaving 12 bases between the germline ends. CDR3 amino acids: CASSQDDRQLAKNIQYF. CDR3 DNA: TGTGCCAGCAGCCAAGATGACCGGCAACTAGCCAAAAACATTCAGTACTTC.

This clonotype showed up just a few times. The chain links TRBV7-9 to TRBJ2-1, with TRBD2 matching over 9 bases. V gave up 1 base and J gave up 10 bases; unmatched junction bases: 11. Germline loops: CDR1 SEHNR, CDR2 FQNEAQ (reference sequence). The CDR3 has 16 amino acids. CDR3 loop: CASSLEISGSSGEQFF. In DNA, the CDR3 is TGTGCCAGCAGCTTAGAGATTAGCGGGAGCTCCGGGGAGCAGTTCTTC.

This clonotype occurred many times. This chain connects TRBV10-3 to TRBJ2-7; unclear D gene. This CDR3 comprises 12 residues. Trimming cost V 0 bases and J 3 bases, with 3 bases left between them. Germline loops: CDR1 ENHRY, CDR2 SYGVKD. The CDR3 loop is CAISESLYEQYF. The CDR3 bases are TGTGCCATCAGTGAGTCCCTCTACGAGCAGTACTTC.

V is TRBV11-2 and J is TRBJ2-3, with D unresolved. Trimming cost V 7 bases and J 3 bases, with 14 bases left between them. The germline CDR1 and CDR2 sequences are SGHAT and FQNNGV. CDR3 length equals 14 residues. As DNA, the CDR3 is TGTGCCAGCACGCTCGACGTTTTGACAGATACGCAGTATTTT. This sequence encodes CASTLDVLTDTQYF.

With regard to this clonotype: A much larger clonotype is one base distant, so this may be a read error. The chain uses TRBV6-4 and TRBJ2-1; 7 bases are shared with TRBD1. Germline-derived CDR1 and CDR2 are MRHNA and SNTAGT. The CDR3 is 17 amino acids. With V trimmed by 3 bases and J by 0 bases, 8 bases remained unmatched. This chain's CDR3 is CASSDLPGQSSYNEQFF. The CDR3 nucleotides are TGTGCCAGCAGTGATCTGCCGGGACAGAGCTCCTACAATGAGCAGTTCTTC.

This chain connects TRBV5-1 to TRBJ2-3; no clear D. The germline V gene encodes CDR1 SGHRS and CDR2 YFSETQ. The CDR3 spans 12 residues. V was cut by 7 bases and J by 2 bases, with 8 bases left in between. CDR3 sequence reads: CASGVDTDTQYF. The CDR3 DNA is TGCGCCAGCGGCGTGGACACAGATACGCAGTATTTT.

The J gene is TRBJ2-2, the V gene TRBV20-1; D gene ambiguous. V was clipped by 2 bases and J by 4 bases, with 8 bases between them. The CDR3 length is 13 residues. Germline V gene data show CDR1 as DFQATT and CDR2 as SNEGSKA (reference sequence). The CDR3 nucleotides are TGCAGTGCTAGACCCAGTCCCACCGGGGAGCTGTTTTTT. It yields the protein CSARPSPTGELFF.

Notes on this clonotype: The junction departs from the called germline gene at one end, perhaps through a read error. The chain couples TRBV27 to TRBJ2-2, with 7 bases matching TRBD1. The CDR3 spans 14 residues. Germline loops: CDR1 MNHEY, CDR2 SMNVEV (reference sequence). The CDR3 sequence: CAGSTRQGTGELFF. The CDR3 bases are TGTGCCGGCAGTACCCGACAGGGCACCGGGGAGCTGTTTTTT.

This clonotype was recorded once. The CDR3 nucleotides are TGTGCCAGCAGCGAGGGGGGGATGCCAGGGGCCCAGTACTTC. This sequence encodes CASSEGGMPGAQYF. The chain combines TRBV9 with TRBJ2-5; TRBD2 is a possible D gene (7 bases). This CDR3 has 14 amino acids. The germline gives CDR1 SGDLS, CDR2 YYNGEE. Trimming took 3 bases from V and 9 from J, leaving 18 bases between them.

This clonotype was seen more than once but under ten times. The chain carries TRBV3-1 and TRBJ1-6, with D possibly matching TRBD1 (6 bases). The CDR3 is 14 residues long. In germline, CDR1 is LGHDT, CDR2 YNNKEL (reference sequence). V lost 2 bases and J lost 10, with 12 bases in between. The CDR3 spells CASSQPGARSPLHF. The CDR3 DNA is TGTGCCAGCAGCCAACCGGGGGCGCGATCACCCCTCCACTTT.